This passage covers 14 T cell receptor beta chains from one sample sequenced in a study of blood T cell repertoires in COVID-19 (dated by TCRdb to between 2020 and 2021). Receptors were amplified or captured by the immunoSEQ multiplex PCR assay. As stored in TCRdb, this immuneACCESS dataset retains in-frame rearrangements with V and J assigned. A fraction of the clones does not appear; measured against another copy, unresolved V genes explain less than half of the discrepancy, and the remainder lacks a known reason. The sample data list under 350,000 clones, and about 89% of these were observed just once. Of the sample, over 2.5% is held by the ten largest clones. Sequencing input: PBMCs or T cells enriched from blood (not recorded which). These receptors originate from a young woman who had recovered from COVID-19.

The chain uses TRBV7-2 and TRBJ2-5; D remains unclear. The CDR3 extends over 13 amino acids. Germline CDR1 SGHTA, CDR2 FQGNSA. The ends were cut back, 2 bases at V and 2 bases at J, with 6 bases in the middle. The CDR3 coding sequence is TGTGCCAGCAGCTTATTTCGGCAAGAGACCCAGTACTTC. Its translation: CASSLFRQETQYF. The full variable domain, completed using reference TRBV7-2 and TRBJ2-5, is GAGVSQSPSNKVTEKGKDVELRCDPISGHTALYWYRQSLGQGLEFLIYFQGNSAPDKSGLPSDRFSAERTGGSVSTLTIQRTQQEDSAVYLCASSLFRQETQYFGPGTRLLVL.

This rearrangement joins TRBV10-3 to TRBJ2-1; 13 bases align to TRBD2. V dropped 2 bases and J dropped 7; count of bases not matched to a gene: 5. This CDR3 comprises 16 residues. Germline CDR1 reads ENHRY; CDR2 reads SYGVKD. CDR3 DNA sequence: TGTGCCATCAGTGAGACTAGCGGGGGGGCGAGGAATGAGCAGTTCTTC. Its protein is CAISETSGGARNEQFF.

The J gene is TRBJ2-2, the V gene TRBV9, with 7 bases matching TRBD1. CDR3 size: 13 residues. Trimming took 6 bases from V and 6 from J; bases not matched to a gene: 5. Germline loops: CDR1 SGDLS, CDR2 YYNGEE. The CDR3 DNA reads TGTGCCAGCAATGAAGGGGGCCCCGGGGAGCTGTTTTTT. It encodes CASNEGGPGELFF.

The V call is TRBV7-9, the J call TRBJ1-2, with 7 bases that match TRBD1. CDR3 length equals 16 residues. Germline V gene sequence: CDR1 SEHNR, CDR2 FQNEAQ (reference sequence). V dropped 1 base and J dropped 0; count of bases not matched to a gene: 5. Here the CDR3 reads CASSLDYGTANYGYTF. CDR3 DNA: TGTGCCAGCAGCTTAGATTACGGGACAGCTAACTATGGCTACACCTTC.

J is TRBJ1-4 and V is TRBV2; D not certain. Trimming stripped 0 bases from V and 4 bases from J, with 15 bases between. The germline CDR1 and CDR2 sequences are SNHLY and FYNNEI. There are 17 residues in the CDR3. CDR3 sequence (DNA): TGTGCCAGCAGTGAAGCCACGGTTGTCGGCGGTAATGAAAAACTGTTTTTT. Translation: CASSEATVVGGNEKLFF.

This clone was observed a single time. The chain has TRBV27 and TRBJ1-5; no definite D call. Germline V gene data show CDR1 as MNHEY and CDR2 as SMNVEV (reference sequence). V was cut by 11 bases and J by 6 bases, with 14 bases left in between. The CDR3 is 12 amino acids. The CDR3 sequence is CASKRRGQPQHF. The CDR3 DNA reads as TGTGCCTCAAAAAGGCGCGGTCAGCCCCAGCATTTT.

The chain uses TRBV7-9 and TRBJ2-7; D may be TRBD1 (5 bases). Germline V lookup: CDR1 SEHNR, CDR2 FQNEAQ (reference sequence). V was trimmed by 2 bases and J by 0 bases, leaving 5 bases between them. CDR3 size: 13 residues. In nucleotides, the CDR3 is TGTGCCAGCAGCTTAAGGGGCTCCTACGAGCAGTACTTC. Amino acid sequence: CASSLRGSYEQYF.

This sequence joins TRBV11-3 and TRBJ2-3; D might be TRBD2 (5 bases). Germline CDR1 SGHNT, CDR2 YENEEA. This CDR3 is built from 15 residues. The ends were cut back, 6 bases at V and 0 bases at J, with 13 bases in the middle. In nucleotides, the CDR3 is TGTGCCAGCAGTAATCGACTATCTAGCACAGATACGCAGTATTTT. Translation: CASSNRLSSTDTQYF.

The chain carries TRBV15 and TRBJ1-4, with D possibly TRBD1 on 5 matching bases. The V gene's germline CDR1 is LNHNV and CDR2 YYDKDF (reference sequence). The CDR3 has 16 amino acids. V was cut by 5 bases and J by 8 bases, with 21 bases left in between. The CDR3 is CATSPQGGASKEKLFF. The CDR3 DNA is TGTGCCACCAGCCCCCAGGGAGGGGCTTCAAAAGAAAAACTGTTTTTT.

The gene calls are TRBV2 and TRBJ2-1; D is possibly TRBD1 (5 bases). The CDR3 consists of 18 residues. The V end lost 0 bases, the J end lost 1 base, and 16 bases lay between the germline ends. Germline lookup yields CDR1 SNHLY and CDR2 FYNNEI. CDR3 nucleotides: TGTGCCAGCAGTGAAGCAGGGGCGACTCCTGCTTCCTACAATGAGCAGTTCTTC. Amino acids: CASSEAGATPASYNEQFF.

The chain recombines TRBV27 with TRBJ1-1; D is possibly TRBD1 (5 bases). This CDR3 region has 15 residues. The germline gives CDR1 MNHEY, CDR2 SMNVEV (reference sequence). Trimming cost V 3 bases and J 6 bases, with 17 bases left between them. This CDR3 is CASSLGLGVNAEAFF. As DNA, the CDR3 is TGTGCCAGCAGTTTGGGATTAGGGGTTAACGCTGAAGCTTTCTTT.

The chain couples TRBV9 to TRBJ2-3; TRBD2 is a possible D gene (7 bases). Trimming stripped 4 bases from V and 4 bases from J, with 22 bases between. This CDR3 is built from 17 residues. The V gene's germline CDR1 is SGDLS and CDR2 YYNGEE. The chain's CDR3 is CASSLTMEGGLSDTQYF. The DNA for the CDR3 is TGTGCCAGCAGCTTAACGATGGAGGGGGGGCTTTCAGATACGCAGTATTTT.

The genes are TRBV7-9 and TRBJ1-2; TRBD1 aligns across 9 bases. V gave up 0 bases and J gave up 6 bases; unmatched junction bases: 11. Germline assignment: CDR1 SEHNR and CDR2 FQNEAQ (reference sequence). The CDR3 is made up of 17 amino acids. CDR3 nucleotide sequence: TGTGCCAGCAGCTTAGCCCCGGACAGGGGTGATTTTAATGGCTACACCTTC. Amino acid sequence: CASSLAPDRGDFNGYTF. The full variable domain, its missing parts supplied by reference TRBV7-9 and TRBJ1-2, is DTGVSQNPRHKITKRGQNVTFRCDPISEHNRLYWYRQTLGQGPEFLTYFQNEAQLEKSRLLSDRFSAERPKGSFSTLEIQRTEQGDSAMYLCASSLAPDRGDFNGYTFGSGTRLTVV.

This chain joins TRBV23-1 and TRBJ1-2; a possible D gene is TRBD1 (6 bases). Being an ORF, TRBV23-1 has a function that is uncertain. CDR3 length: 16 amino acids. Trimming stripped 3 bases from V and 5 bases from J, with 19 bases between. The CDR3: CASSHSETDRQYGYTF. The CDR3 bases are TGCGCCAGCAGTCATTCAGAAACAGACAGGCAGTATGGCTACACCTTC.